This T cell receptor (beta chain) was identified in a study of blood T cells in healthy people across ages. Primed by a sample-barcoded 5' primer and a J-beta primer mix, a second PCR proceeded for about 6 to 12 cycles. No fewer than 3 million CDR3-containing paired-end reads came from each sample. MiXCR, applied by TCRdb to the 5' RACE reads, yields one record per CDR3 protein. The sample has approximately 880,000 distinct CDR3 sequences; roughly 50% are singletons. Germline V gene sequence: CDR1 DFQATT, CDR2 SNEGSKA (reference sequence). V shed 5 bases and J 0 bases; nucleotides not matched to a gene: 6. CDR3 length equals 16 residues.

This clonotype originated in a man under 40 in good health. Sequenced input: blood. This chain links TRBV20-1 with TRBJ2-2, with 10 bases that match TRBD1. The DNA for the CDR3 is TGCAGTGCTCAAATAGACAGGGGGCCGAACACCGGGGAGCTGTTTTTT. It is translated as CSAQIDRGPNTGELFF.